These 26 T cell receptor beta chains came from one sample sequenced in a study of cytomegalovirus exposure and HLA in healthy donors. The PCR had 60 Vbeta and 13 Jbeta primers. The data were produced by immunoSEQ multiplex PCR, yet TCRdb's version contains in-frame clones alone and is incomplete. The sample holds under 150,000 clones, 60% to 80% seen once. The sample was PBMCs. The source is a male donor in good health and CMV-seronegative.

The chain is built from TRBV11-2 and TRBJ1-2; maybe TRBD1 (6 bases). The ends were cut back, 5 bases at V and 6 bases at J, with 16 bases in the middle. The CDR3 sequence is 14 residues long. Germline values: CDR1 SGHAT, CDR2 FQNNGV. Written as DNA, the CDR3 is TGTGCCAGCAGCCCAATCCGGGACACCAATGGCTACACCTTC. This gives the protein CASSPIRDTNGYTF.

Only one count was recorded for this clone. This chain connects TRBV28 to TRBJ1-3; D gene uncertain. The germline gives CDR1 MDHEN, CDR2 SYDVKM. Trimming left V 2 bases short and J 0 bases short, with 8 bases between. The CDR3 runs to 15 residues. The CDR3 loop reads CASSLTGTSGNTIYF. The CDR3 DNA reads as TGTGCCAGCAGTTTAACGGGAACCTCTGGAAACACCATATATTTT.

For the CDR3, the DNA is TGTGCCAGCAGCTTACGGGGACTCTCCATGAACACTGAAGCTTTCTTT. As protein: CASSLRGLSMNTEAFF. This sequence joins TRBV7-9 and TRBJ1-1; D may be TRBD1 (5 bases). The CDR3 spans 16 residues. Trimming shortened V by 2 bases and J by 0 bases, and 13 bases separated the two germline ends. Germline V CDR1 and CDR2: SEHNR, FQNEAQ (reference sequence).

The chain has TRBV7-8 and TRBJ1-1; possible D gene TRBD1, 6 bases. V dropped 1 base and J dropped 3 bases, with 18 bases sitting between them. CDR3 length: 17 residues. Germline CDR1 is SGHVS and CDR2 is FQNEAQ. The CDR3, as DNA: TGTGCCAGCAGCTTAGGAAGGACAGATCTGGGGGACACTGAAGCTTTCTTT. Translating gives CASSLGRTDLGDTEAFF. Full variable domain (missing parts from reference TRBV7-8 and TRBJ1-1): GAGVSQSPRYKVAKRGQDVALRCDPISGHVSLFWYQQALGQGPEFLTYFQNEAQLDKSGLPSDRFFAERPEGSVSTLKIQRTQQEDSAVYLCASSLGRTDLGDTEAFFGQGTRLTVV.

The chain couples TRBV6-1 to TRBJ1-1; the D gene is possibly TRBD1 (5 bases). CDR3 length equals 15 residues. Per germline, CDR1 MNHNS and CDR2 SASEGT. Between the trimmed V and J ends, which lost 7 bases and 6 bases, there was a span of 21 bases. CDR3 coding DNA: TGTGCCAGCATATGGTTGCGGGGGTATTGGCCTGAAGCTTTCTTT. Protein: CASIWLRGYWPEAFF.

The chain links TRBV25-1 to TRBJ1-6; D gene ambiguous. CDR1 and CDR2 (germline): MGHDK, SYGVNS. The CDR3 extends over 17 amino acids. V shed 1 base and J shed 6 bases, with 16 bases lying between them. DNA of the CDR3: TGTGCCAGCAGTGAATCATCGTCGGGGTCGGGTAATTCACCCCTCCACTTT. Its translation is CASSESSSGSGNSPLHF.

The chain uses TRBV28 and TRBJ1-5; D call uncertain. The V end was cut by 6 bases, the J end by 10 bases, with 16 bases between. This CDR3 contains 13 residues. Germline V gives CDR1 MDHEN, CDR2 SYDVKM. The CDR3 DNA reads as TGTGCCAGCAGGGCCTCGGGTGTTAATCCCCAGCATTTT. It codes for CASRASGVNPQHF.

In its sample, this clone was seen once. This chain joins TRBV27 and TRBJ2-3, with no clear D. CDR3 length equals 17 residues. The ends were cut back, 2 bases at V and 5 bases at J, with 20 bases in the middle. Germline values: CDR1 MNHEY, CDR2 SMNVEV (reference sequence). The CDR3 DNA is TGTGCCAGCAGTTTAATCCCCTCCGCAGGTGCTCAAGATACGCAGTATTTT. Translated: CASSLIPSAGAQDTQYF.

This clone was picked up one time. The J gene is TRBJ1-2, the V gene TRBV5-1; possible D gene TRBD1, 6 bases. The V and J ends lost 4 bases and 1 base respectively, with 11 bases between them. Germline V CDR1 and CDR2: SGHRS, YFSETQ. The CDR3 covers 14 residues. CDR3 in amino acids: CASSLDRVNYGYTF. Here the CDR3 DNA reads TGCGCCAGCAGCCTGGACAGAGTTAACTATGGCTACACCTTC.

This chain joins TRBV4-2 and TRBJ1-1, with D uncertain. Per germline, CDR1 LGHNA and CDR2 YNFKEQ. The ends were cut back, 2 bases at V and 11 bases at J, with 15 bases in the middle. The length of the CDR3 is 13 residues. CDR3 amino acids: CASSQLSPEMAFF. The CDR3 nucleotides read TGTGCCAGCAGCCAATTGTCACCTGAGATGGCTTTCTTT.

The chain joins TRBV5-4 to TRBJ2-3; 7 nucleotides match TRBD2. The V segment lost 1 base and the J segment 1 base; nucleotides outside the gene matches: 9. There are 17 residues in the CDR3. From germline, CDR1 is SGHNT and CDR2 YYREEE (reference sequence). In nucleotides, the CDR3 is TGTGCCAGCAGCTTGATGGCCGGGGGGACCCGCACAGATACGCAGTATTTT. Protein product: CASSLMAGGTRTDTQYF.

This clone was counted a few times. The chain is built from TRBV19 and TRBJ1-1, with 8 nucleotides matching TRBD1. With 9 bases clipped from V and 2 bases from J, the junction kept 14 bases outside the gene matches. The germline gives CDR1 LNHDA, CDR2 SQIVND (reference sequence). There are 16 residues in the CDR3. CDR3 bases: TGTGCCAGCGAACAGGGGGTGGGAGGGATCAACACTGAAGCTTTCTTT. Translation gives CASEQGVGGINTEAFF. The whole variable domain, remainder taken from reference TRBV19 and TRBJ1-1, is DGGITQSPKYLFRKEGQNVTLSCEQNLNHDAMYWYRQDPGQGLRLIYYSQIVNDFQKGDIAEGYSVSREKKESFPLTVTSAQKNPTAFYLCASEQGVGGINTEAFFGQGTRLTVV.

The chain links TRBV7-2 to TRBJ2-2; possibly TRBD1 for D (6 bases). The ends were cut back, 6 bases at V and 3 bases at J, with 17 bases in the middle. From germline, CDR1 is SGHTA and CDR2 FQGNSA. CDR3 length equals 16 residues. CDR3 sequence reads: CASSPGTPVYTGELFF. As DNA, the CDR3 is TGTGCCAGCAGTCCCGGGACACCCGTTTACACCGGGGAGCTGTTTTTT.

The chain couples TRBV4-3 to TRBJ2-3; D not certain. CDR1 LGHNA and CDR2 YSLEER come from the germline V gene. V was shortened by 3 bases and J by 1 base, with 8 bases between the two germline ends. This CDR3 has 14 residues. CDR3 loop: CASSQERRTDTQYF. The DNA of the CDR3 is TGCGCCAGCAGCCAGGAGAGACGCACAGATACGCAGTATTTT.

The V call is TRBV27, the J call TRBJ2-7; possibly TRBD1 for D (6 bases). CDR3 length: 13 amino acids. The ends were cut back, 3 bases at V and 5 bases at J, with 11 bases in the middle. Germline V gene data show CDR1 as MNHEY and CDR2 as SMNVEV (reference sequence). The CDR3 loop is CASSLTGLHEQYF. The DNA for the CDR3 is TGTGCCAGCAGTTTGACAGGTCTGCACGAGCAGTACTTC.

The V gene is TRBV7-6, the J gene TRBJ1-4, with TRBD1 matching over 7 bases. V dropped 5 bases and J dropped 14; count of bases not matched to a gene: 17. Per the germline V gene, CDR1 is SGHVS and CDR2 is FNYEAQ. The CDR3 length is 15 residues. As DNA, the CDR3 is TGTGCCAGCAGCCCTATCTACGAAACAGGGGTCCGTCTGTTTTTT. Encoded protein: CASSPIYETGVRLFF. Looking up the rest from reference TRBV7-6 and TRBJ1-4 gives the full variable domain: GAGVSQSPRYKVTKRGQDVALRCDPISGHVSLYWYRQALGQGPEFLTYFNYEAQQDKSGLPNDRFSAERPEGSISTLTIQRTEQRDSAMYRCASSPIYETGVRLFFGSGTQLSVL.

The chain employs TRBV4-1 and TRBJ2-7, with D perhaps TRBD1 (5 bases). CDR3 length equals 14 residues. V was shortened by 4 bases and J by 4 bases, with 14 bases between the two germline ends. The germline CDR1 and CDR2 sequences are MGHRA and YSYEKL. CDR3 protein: CASSPQRGPYEQYF. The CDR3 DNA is TGCGCCAGCAGCCCTCAAAGGGGCCCATACGAGCAGTACTTC.

CDR3 amino acids: CASRPYVGEKNTEAFF. CDR3 coding DNA: TGTGCCAGCAGACCCTACGTCGGAGAGAAGAACACTGAAGCTTTCTTT. The rearrangement uses TRBV7-8 and TRBJ1-1; D is unresolved. V was cut by 6 bases and J by 1 base, with 18 bases left in between. This CDR3 region has 16 residues. The V gene's germline CDR1 is SGHVS and CDR2 FQNEAQ.

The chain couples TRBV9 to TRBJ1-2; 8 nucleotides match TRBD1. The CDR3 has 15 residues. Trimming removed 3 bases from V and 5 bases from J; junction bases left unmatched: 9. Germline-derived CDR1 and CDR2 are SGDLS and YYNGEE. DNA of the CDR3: TGTGCCAGCAGCGCCTCAGGGGGCCCTCAATATGGCTACACCTTC. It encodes CASSASGGPQYGYTF. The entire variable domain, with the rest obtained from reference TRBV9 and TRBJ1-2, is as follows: DSGVTQTPKHLITATGQRVTLRCSPRSGDLSVYWYQQSLDQGLQFLIQYYNGEERAKGNILERFSAQQFPDLHSELNLSSLELGDSALYFCASSASGGPQYGYTFGSGTRLTVV.

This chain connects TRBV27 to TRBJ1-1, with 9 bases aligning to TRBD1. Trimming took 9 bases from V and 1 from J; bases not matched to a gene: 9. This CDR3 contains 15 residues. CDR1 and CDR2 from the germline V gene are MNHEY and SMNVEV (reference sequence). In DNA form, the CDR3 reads TGTGCCAGTACACCGGGACAGGGAGCGAACACTGAAGCTTTCTTT. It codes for CASTPGQGANTEAFF.

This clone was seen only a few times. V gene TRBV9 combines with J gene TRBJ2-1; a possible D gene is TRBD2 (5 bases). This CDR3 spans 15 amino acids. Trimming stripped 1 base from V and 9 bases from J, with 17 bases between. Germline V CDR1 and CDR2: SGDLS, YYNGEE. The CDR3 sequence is CASSVSDTEGTEQFF. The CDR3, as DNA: TGTGCCAGCAGCGTAAGCGATACAGAGGGTACTGAGCAGTTCTTC.

The DNA of the CDR3 is TGCGCCAGCAGCCAAGATTTAAAGACAGGGGGAAGCTCTGGAAACACCATATATTTT. Translating it yields CASSQDLKTGGSSGNTIYF. This chain connects TRBV4-1 to TRBJ1-3, with 9 positions matching TRBD1. Trimming removed 0 bases from V and 0 bases from J; junction bases left unmatched: 9. Germline V gene lookup returns CDR1 MGHRA and CDR2 YSYEKL. CDR3 length: 19 residues.

The CDR3 coding sequence is TGTGCCAGCAGCCACCGCAGGGGAGATACGCAGTATTTT. This encodes CASSHRRGDTQYF. This chain connects TRBV4-2 to TRBJ2-3; TRBD1 might be the D (6 bases). Between the trimmed V and J ends, which lost 3 bases and 5 bases, there was a span of 9 bases. CDR1 is LGHNA, CDR2 YNFKEQ, per germline. There are 13 residues in the CDR3.

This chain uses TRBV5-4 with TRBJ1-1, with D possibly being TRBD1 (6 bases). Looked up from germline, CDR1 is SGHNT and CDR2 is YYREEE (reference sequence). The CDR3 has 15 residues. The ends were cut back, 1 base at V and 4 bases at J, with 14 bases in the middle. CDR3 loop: CASSLPWGGATEAFF. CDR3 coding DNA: TGTGCCAGCAGCTTGCCCTGGGGGGGGGCCACTGAAGCTTTCTTT. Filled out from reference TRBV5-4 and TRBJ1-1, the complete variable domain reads ETGVTQSPTHLIKTRGQQVTLRCSSQSGHNTVSWYQQALGQGPQFIFQYYREEENGRGNFPPRFSGLQFPNYSSELNVNALELDDSALYLCASSLPWGGATEAFFGQGTRLTVV.

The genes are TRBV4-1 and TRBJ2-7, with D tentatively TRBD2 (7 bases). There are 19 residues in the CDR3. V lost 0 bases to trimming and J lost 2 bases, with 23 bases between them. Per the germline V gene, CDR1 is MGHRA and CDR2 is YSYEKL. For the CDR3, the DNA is TGCGCCAGCAGCCAAGAAAGTGGGGGAGGGGGAATTCAGGCCTACGAGCAGTACTTC. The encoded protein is CASSQESGGGGIQAYEQYF.

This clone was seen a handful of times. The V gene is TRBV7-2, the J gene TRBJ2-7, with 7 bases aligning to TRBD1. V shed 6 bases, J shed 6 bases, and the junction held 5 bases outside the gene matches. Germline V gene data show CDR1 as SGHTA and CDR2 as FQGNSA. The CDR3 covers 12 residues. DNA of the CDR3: TGTGCCAGCAGATTCAACAGGGGCGAGCAGTACTTC. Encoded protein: CASRFNRGEQYF.